The T cell receptor beta chain described here comes from a study of regulatory T cells in long-lasting Graves disease. Study-wide points: Persistent disease showed a preference for TRBV28, TRBJ1-2 and TRBJ2-5.

The sample holds many counts of this clonotype. The target antigen is unknown. Researchers made TCR beta libraries by using iRepertoire HTBI primers and running Arm-PCR on CDR3 regions. One entry per CDR3 protein results from TCRdb running MiXCR on the multiplex PCR reads. The table records fewer than 450,000 distinct CDR3 sequences, about a fifth of them present only once. Time point indicated: persistent/refractory GD, antithyroid drugs over 5 years with positive TRAb. After RNA was extracted from PBMCs, the TCR library was made from it. V shed 8 bases and J shed 4 bases, with 15 bases lying between them. CDR3 length: 15 amino acids. Germline V lookup: CDR1 SGHVS, CDR2 FQNEAQ.

This TCR was sampled from a female donor with Graves disease. Sequencing was performed on peripheral blood mononuclear cells (PBMCs), taken when the disease was refractory, from a patient treated with antithyroid drugs. This chain links TRBV7-8 with TRBJ2-6; no definite D call. DNA for the CDR3: TGTGCCAGCCCCTCGGATGGGTTGGGGGCCAACGTCCTGACTTTC. This sequence encodes CASPSDGLGANVLTF.